This record looks at one T cell receptor beta chain sequence and its context. This sample's time point: after dendritic cell vaccination, including at tumor progression/relapse. Before vaccination, two weeks after the third vaccination, and at progression, PBMC were collected. Amplification used 60 V beta primers and 13 J beta primers. Measured with immunoSEQ multiplex PCR; TCRdb has only the in-frame clones, and not every one. The table lists roughly 80,000 clones, roughly 84% of them singletons. The sample belongs to a study of glioma-infiltrating T cells after dendritic cell vaccination. Study information: Between about 2003 and 2013, patients got autologous tumor lysate-pulsed dendritic cell vaccines.

This material consisted of blood, taken after dendritic cell vaccination. The TCR comes from a human donor with glioblastoma.

CDR3 in amino acids: CASSSPTPGGGNTIYF. As DNA, the CDR3 is TGTGCCAGCAGTTCCCCCACCCCGGGTGGGGGAAACACCATATATTTT. This chain joins TRBV28 and TRBJ1-3; D gene unclear. Trimming took 4 bases from V and 4 from J, leaving 17 bases between them. The CDR3 loop spans 16 amino acids. Germline CDR1 is MDHEN and CDR2 is SYDVKM.